The next 4 T cell receptor beta chains were all read from a single sample in a study of cytomegalovirus exposure and HLA in healthy donors. PCR involved 60 Vbeta and 13 Jbeta primers. Generated by immunoSEQ multiplex PCR, the TCRdb table keeps only in-frame clones and is missing some. The table includes over 150,000 clones, 80% detected once. The sequencing sample was made of PBMCs. Every receptor here comes from a man aged 18 to 30 in good health and CMV-seropositive.

Turning to this clone: An end of the junction differs from the germline gene, which may be a read error. V gene TRBV18 combines with J gene TRBJ2-5; D may be TRBD2 (6 bases). Germline assignment: CDR1 KGHSH and CDR2 LQKENI. CDR3 size: 13 residues. The CDR3: CAGSSSSVAEQYF. The CDR3 DNA sequence: TGTGCCGGCTCGTCCTCTAGCGTAGCTGAGCAGTACTTC.

The V and J genes are TRBV15 and TRBJ2-7, with D perhaps TRBD2 (6 bases). CDR1 LNHNV and CDR2 YYDKDF come from the germline V gene (reference sequence). The CDR3 sequence is 14 residues long. The V and J ends lost 0 bases and 3 bases respectively, with 9 bases between them. CDR3: CATSRDPGGYEQYF. The DNA of the CDR3 is TGTGCCACCAGCAGAGACCCCGGGGGCTACGAGCAGTACTTC.

Remarks on this clone: The same CDR3 can be traced to other DNA sequences in this sample. This rearrangement joins TRBV6-5 to TRBJ1-2; the match to TRBD1 covers 8 bases. CDR3 length: 12 residues. CDR1 MNHEY and CDR2 SVGAGI come from the germline V gene. V trimming: 4 bases; J trimming: 8 bases; junction bases outside the gene matches: 3. The CDR3 protein is CASSSGGDGYTF. The CDR3, as DNA: TGTGCCAGCAGTTCAGGGGGCGACGGCTACACCTTC.

In its sample, this clone was seen a few times. The chain recombines TRBV7-9 with TRBJ2-7, with 9 bases lining up with TRBD2. V was clipped by 8 bases and J by 5 bases; unmatched bases: 1. The CDR3 has 11 amino acids. Germline V gene sequence: CDR1 SEHNR, CDR2 FQNEAQ (reference sequence). In DNA form, the CDR3 reads TGTGCCAGCGGGACTAGCCACGAGCAGTACTTC. Protein sequence: CASGTSHEQYF. The whole variable domain, remainder taken from reference TRBV7-9 and TRBJ2-7, is DTGVSQNPRHKITKRGQNVTFRCDPISEHNRLYWYRQTLGQGPEFLTYFQNEAQLEKSRLLSDRFSAERPKGSFSTLEIQRTEQGDSAMYLCASGTSHEQYFGPGTRLTVT.